These 4 T cell receptor beta chains were all obtained from the same sample, sequenced in a study of cytomegalovirus exposure and HLA in healthy donors. The PCR used 60 Vbeta and 13 Jbeta primers. Assay used: immunoSEQ multiplex PCR; TCRdb lists only in-frame clones, some missing. The repertoire holds 150,000 to 200,000 clones, with approximately 70% as singletons. Sequenced: PBMCs. The receptors were sampled from a woman aged 30 to 39 in good health and CMV-seronegative.

This clone was recorded once. The rearrangement links TRBV7-9 to TRBJ2-7; possibly TRBD1 for D (5 bases). From germline, CDR1 is SEHNR and CDR2 FQNEAQ (reference sequence). V was cut by 0 bases and J by 6 bases, with 9 bases left in between. This CDR3 contains 13 residues. For the CDR3, the DNA is TGTGCCAGCAGCTTAGCAGGGGCTCGCGAGCAGTACTTC. This translates into CASSLAGAREQYF.

This clone has a handful of counts. The chain couples TRBV27 to TRBJ1-2, with 12 bases lining up with TRBD1. Germline CDR1 MNHEY, CDR2 SMNVEV (reference sequence). The CDR3 spans 15 residues. The trim removed 6 bases at V and 11 bases at J, leaving 13 bases unmatched. DNA for the CDR3: TGTGCCAGCAGCGGGACAGGGGGCGGGTATTTTAGGTACACCTTC. Protein: CASSGTGGGYFRYTF.

The gene calls are TRBV25-1 and TRBJ2-1, with 8 bases that match TRBD2. V shed 9 bases and J 2 bases; nucleotides not matched to a gene: 6. CDR1 is MGHDK, CDR2 SYGVNS, per germline. The CDR3 has 14 amino acids. Written as DNA, the CDR3 is TGTGCCAGTCGCCGGGAGGGCCCCTACAATGAGCAGTTCTTC. As protein: CASRREGPYNEQFF.

The rearrangement joins TRBV5-1 to TRBJ1-2; weak D call: TRBD1 (6 bases). This CDR3 spans 15 amino acids. Germline loops: CDR1 SGHRS, CDR2 YFSETQ. V lost 3 bases and J 5 bases, leaving 17 bases between the germline ends. The CDR3 DNA follows: TGCGCCAGCAGCTGGGAAACAGGGAGGGAATATGGCTACACCTTC. This encodes CASSWETGREYGYTF.